The 14 T cell receptor beta chains below all came from one sample that was sequenced in a study of T cell repertoires in ileal Crohn's disease. TCRdb's copy holds only in-frame clones and misses some; the assay was immunoSEQ multiplex PCR. The table shows approximately 17,000 clones, with approximately 87% occurring only once. The sample was ileal tissue. These receptors all stem from an adult with Crohn's disease.

DNA of the CDR3: TGCGCCAGCAGACCTCCCCCCGGACAGGGAAACTATGGCTACACCTTC. Protein sequence: CASRPPPGQGNYGYTF. The chain uses TRBV5-1 and TRBJ1-2; 8 positions agree with TRBD1. This CDR3 has 16 residues. The V segment lost 5 bases and the J segment 2 bases; nucleotides outside the gene matches: 11. Per germline, CDR1 SGHRS and CDR2 YFSETQ.

This rearrangement joins TRBV4-3 to TRBJ2-3; 9 bases align to TRBD2. With 5 bases clipped from V and 5 bases from J, the junction kept 11 bases outside the gene matches. The CDR3 spans 16 residues. Germline CDR1 is LGHNA and CDR2 is YSLEER. CDR3 sequence: CASSSVAGAGVDTQYF. DNA of the CDR3: TGCGCCAGCAGCTCGGTAGCGGGGGCCGGGGTAGATACGCAGTATTTT.

The CDR3 protein is CASSKAPGGEYGYTF. CDR3 in DNA: TGCGCCAGCAGCAAGGCCCCGGGAGGAGAGTATGGCTACACCTTC. The chain uses TRBV4-3 and TRBJ1-2; no clear D. The CDR3 sequence is 15 residues long. CDR1 and CDR2 (germline): LGHNA, YSLEER. V lost 5 bases, J lost 5 bases, and 18 bases lay in between.

The chain carries TRBV5-6 and TRBJ1-1, with 11 bases aligning to TRBD1. The CDR3 covers 14 residues. Losses at the gene ends were 4 bases for V and 10 bases for J; bases not matched to a gene: 9. CDR1 is SGHDT, CDR2 YYEEEE, per germline. The CDR3 loop is CASSPGTGGRVAFF. The CDR3 DNA follows: TGTGCCAGCAGCCCCGGGACAGGGGGTCGGGTAGCTTTCTTT.

The rearrangement joins TRBV7-8 to TRBJ1-3; TRBD1 agrees at 12 bases. Germline V CDR1 and CDR2: SGHVS, FQNEAQ. The CDR3 contains 14 residues. Unmatched junction bases numbered 2, after V lost 4 bases and J lost 7 bases. CDR3: CASSWGQGANTIYF. CDR3 DNA sequence: TGTGCCAGCAGCTGGGGACAGGGGGCGAACACCATATATTTT.

The rearrangement uses TRBV5-1 and TRBJ2-5, with 10 positions matching TRBD2. J was trimmed by 4 bases and V by 4 bases; bases with no gene match: 7. CDR1 and CDR2 (germline): SGHRS, YFSETQ. This CDR3 is 15 amino acids long. CDR3 protein: CASSPGLAGAETQYF. The CDR3 DNA reads TGCGCCAGCAGCCCGGGGCTAGCGGGGGCAGAGACCCAGTACTTC.

J is TRBJ2-1 and V is TRBV4-1; perhaps TRBD2 as D (5 bases). V dropped 0 bases and J dropped 6 bases, with 15 bases sitting between them. The CDR3 extends over 16 amino acids. Per the germline V gene, CDR1 is MGHRA and CDR2 is YSYEKL. The CDR3 spells CASSQERVAEGNEQFF. The CDR3 region has the DNA TGCGCCAGCAGCCAAGAGAGGGTAGCCGAGGGCAATGAGCAGTTCTTC.

The chain couples TRBV25-1 to TRBJ2-2, with 7 bases aligning to TRBD2. J lost 5 bases, V lost 8 bases, and 8 bases had no gene match. The CDR3 contains 14 residues. Germline assignment: CDR1 MGHDK and CDR2 SYGVNS. DNA of the CDR3: TGTGCCAGCGCCGGGACTATAAGGACCGGGGAGCTGTTTTTT. Translating it yields CASAGTIRTGELFF.

The chain has TRBV5-6 and TRBJ2-5; 9 bases map to TRBD1. The germline gives CDR1 SGHDT, CDR2 YYEEEE. There are 17 residues in the CDR3. Trimming took 4 bases from V and 1 from J; bases not matched to a gene: 11. CDR3: CASSETGQGGSQETQYF. The CDR3 nucleotides are TGTGCCAGCAGCGAAACGGGACAGGGAGGATCCCAAGAGACCCAGTACTTC.

V usage is TRBV27 and J usage is TRBJ1-4; D ambiguous. CDR1 and CDR2 from the germline V gene are MNHEY and SMNVEV (reference sequence). The V end was cut by 0 bases, the J end by 6 bases, with 14 bases between. This CDR3 spans 16 amino acids. The CDR3 DNA reads TGTGCCAGCAGTTTATCGGCAGGTTTGGCCGATGAAAAACTGTTTTTT. Translated, it gives CASSLSAGLADEKLFF.

This clone is a singleton in its sample. This chain joins TRBV6-5 and TRBJ1-2, with 10 bases identical to TRBD1. The CDR3 has 14 amino acids. From germline, CDR1 is MNHEY and CDR2 SVGAGI. The trim removed 6 bases at V and 6 bases at J, leaving 7 bases unmatched. The DNA of the CDR3 is TGTGCCAGCAGCTATGACAGGGGGCTTGATGGCTACACCTTC. Its translation: CASSYDRGLDGYTF.

The chain couples TRBV5-1 to TRBJ2-1, with 8 bases that match TRBD2. Per germline, CDR1 SGHRS and CDR2 YFSETQ. J gave up 5 bases and V 1 base, and 5 bases lay outside the gene matches. The CDR3 has 15 amino acids. CDR3 sequence: CASSLLGGADNEQFF. As DNA, the CDR3 is TGCGCCAGCAGCTTGCTCGGGGGGGCCGACAATGAGCAGTTCTTC.

This clone is a singleton in its sample. The chain joins TRBV14 to TRBJ2-5, with D tentatively TRBD1 (5 bases). The end of the DNA is better explained by TRBJ2-7, so the J call may be wrong. This CDR3 has 16 residues. Per the germline V gene, CDR1 is SGHDN and CDR2 is FVKESK. The CDR3 reads CASSQDRQGSLGEQYF. CDR3 coding DNA: TGTGCCAGCAGCCAAGATAGGCAGGGCTCTCTCGGCGAGCAGTACTTC.

The V call is TRBV5-6, the J call TRBJ1-1; 9 bases are a match to TRBD1. Germline V gene sequence: CDR1 SGHDT, CDR2 YYEEEE. The length of the CDR3 is 14 residues. The V gene end was trimmed by 0 bases and the J gene end by 11 bases; junction bases not matched to a gene: 8. The CDR3 sequence is CASSLDGTGSSAFF. CDR3 bases: TGTGCCAGCAGCTTGGACGGGACAGGGAGTTCGGCTTTCTTT.